These T cell receptor beta chains were read from a single sample in a study of control samples from healthy donors and cancer patients. Profiled with immunoSEQ multiplex PCR; TCRdb holds only in-frame clones, not every one. The profile shows 40,000 to 50,000 clones, over 90% of them singletons. Material for sequencing was PBMCs. The receptors come from a woman in her 50s with head and neck cancer. Both conserved end residues are part of each CDR3. Fields, in order: J gene, clone size, D gene, V gene, CDR3 protein, CDR3 DNA. D genes are given only for firm matches. Some rows mark clone size as missing; the rest say once, few, many or name a class of expanded clone.

TRBJ2-5 NA TRBD1 TRBV11-3 CASSSGQGRHQETQYF TGTGCCAGCAGCTCGGGACAGGGGCGACACCAAGAGACCCAGTACTTC
TRBJ1-5 NA TRBD1 TRBV6-6 CASSYGQGNQPQHF TGTGCCAGCAGTTATGGACAGGGGAATCAGCCCCAGCATTTT
TRBJ2-3 NA NA TRBV5-1 CASSEGTPGADTQYF TGCGCCAGCAGCGAAGGGACTCCTGGGGCAGATACGCAGTATTTT
TRBJ2-5 NA TRBD2 TRBV5-1 CASSFGSGGEETQYF TGCGCCAGCAGCTTCGGTAGCGGGGGTGAGGAGACCCAGTACTTC
TRBJ2-7 few TRBD1 TRBV4-2 CASSPVAGTGSYEQYF TGTGCCAGCAGCCCCGTTGCGGGGACAGGCTCCTACGAGCAGTACTTC
TRBJ1-6 NA TRBD1 TRBV5-4 CASSPSGGENSPLHF TGTGCCAGCAGCCCTTCAGGGGGCGAGAATTCACCCCTCCACTTT
TRBJ2-7 NA NA TRBV18 CASSPDGSYEQYF TGTGCCAGCTCACCAGACGGCTCCTACGAGCAGTACTTC
TRBJ2-3 NA NA TRBV5-4 CASSQGPRTDTQYF TGTGCCAGCAGCCAAGGACCCCGCACAGATACGCAGTATTTT
TRBJ1-6 NA TRBD1 TRBV13 CASSLREGGRNSPLHF TGTGCCAGCAGCTTACGGGAAGGGGGCAGAAATTCACCCCTCCACTTT
TRBJ2-7 NA NA TRBV4-2 CASSLGHSDPAYEQYF TGTGCCAGCAGCCTAGGACACTCGGACCCCGCCTACGAGCAGTACTTC
TRBJ2-7 NA NA TRBV20-1 CSASPVYEQYF TGCAGTGCTAGCCCCGTCTACGAGCAGTACTTC
TRBJ2-1 NA NA TRBV7-9 CASSRTNEQFF TGTGCCAGCAGCCGCACCAATGAGCAGTTCTTC
TRBJ2-1 NA NA TRBV2 CATKIINEQFF TGTGCCACCAAAATAATCAATGAGCAGTTCTTC
TRBJ2-5 NA TRBD1 TRBV9 CASSADRDEETQYF TGTGCCAGCAGCGCGGACAGGGATGAAGAGACCCAGTACTTC
TRBJ2-7 NA TRBD2 TRBV6-5 CASSYSGLGPYEQYF TGTGCCAGCAGTTACTCCGGACTAGGTCCTTACGAGCAGTACTTC
TRBJ1-5 NA NA TRBV29-1 CSVEPGPGQPQHF TGCAGCGTTGAACCAGGGCCAGGCCAGCCCCAGCATTTT
TRBJ1-5 NA NA TRBV20-1 CSATDTSNQPQHF TGCAGTGCTACTGACACTAGCAATCAGCCCCAGCATTTT
TRBJ1-1 NA NA TRBV7-2 CASSLRGGWTEAFF TGTGCCAGCAGCTTAAGGGGAGGTTGGACTGAAGCTTTCTTT
TRBJ2-5 NA NA TRBV30 CACGHPETQYF TGTGCCTGTGGACATCCAGAGACCCAGTACTTC
TRBJ1-3 NA NA TRBV5-6 CASSLALSGNTIYF TGTGCCAGCAGCTTGGCACTCTCTGGAAACACCATATATTTT
TRBJ1-1 NA NA TRBV6-6 CASVMNTEAFF TGTGCCAGTGTTATGAACACTGAAGCTTTCTTT
TRBJ2-3 NA TRBD1 TRBV7-9 CASSFPRQGETDTQYF TGTGCCAGCAGCTTTCCTCGACAGGGGGAAACAGATACGCAGTATTTT
TRBJ1-2 NA NA TRBV11-2 CASSLSAGAVYGYTF TGTGCCAGCAGCTTGAGCGCAGGGGCCGTCTATGGCTACACCTTC
TRBJ2-7 NA NA TRBV27 CASSFSAGHEQYF TGTGCCAGCAGTTTTTCGGCAGGCCACGAGCAGTACTTC
TRBJ2-7 NA TRBD2 TRBV9 CASSVGTSGVYEQYF TGTGCCAGCAGCGTAGGGACTAGCGGAGTCTACGAGCAGTACTTC
TRBJ2-2 NA NA TRBV12-5 CASGLVRGLNTGELFF TGTGCTAGTGGTTTGGTACGGGGTCTCAACACCGGGGAGCTGTTTTTT
TRBJ2-1 NA NA TRBV7-3 CASSLAYSYNEQFF TGTGCCAGCAGCCTAGCGTATTCCTACAATGAGCAGTTCTTC
TRBJ1-5 NA NA TRBV6-2/TRBV6-3 CASSYGGGGNQPQHF TGTGCCAGCAGTTACGGGGGAGGGGGCAATCAGCCCCAGCATTTT
TRBJ1-1 NA NA TRBV30 CAWSPPGRATEAFF TGTGCCTGGAGTCCTCCTGGCAGGGCGACTGAAGCTTTCTTT
TRBJ2-1 NA TRBD2 TRBV4-3 CASSQDLASSSGPSSYNEQFF TGCGCCAGCAGCCAAGATCTGGCCAGTTCTAGCGGGCCGAGCTCCTACAATGAGCAGTTCTTC
TRBJ1-6 NA NA TRBV3-1/TRBV3-2 CASSQDLGGDNSPLHF TGTGCCAGCAGCCAAGATTTAGGAGGGGATAATTCACCCCTCCACTTT
TRBJ2-5 NA NA TRBV9 CASSAAGTRMETQYF TGTGCCAGCAGCGCTGCCGGGACCCGAATGGAGACCCAGTACTTC
TRBJ2-1 NA TRBD1 TRBV14 CASSPPPGTDPYNEQFF TGTGCCAGCAGCCCTCCTCCCGGGACAGATCCCTACAATGAGCAGTTCTTC
TRBJ2-3 NA TRBD2 TRBV7-8 CASSLAGGQTDTQYF TGTGCCAGCAGCTTAGCGGGAGGGCAAACAGATACGCAGTATTTT
TRBJ2-5 NA TRBD1 TRBV5-6 CASSLRITGRGRLETQYF TGTGCCAGCAGCTTGAGAATAACGGGCAGGGGGCGTTTGGAGACCCAGTACTTC
TRBJ2-7 NA NA TRBV7-9 CASSYGNHEQYF TGTGCCAGCAGCTACGGGAATCACGAGCAGTACTTC
TRBJ1-1 once NA TRBV20-1 CSASRRGTPNTEAFF TGCAGTGCTAGTAGGAGAGGGACACCGAACACTGAAGCTTTCTTT
TRBJ2-2 NA NA TRBV7-6 CASSLTGNTGELFF TGTGCCAGCAGCTTAACAGGGAACACCGGGGAGCTGTTTTTT
TRBJ2-1 NA NA TRBV2 CASRGGRQLYNEQFF TGTGCCAGCAGGGGGGGACGGCAACTCTACAATGAGCAGTTCTTC
TRBJ2-3 once TRBD2 TRBV18 CASSPLGLAVSTDTQYF TGTGCCAGCTCACCCCTAGGACTAGCCGTTAGCACAGATACGCAGTATTTT
TRBJ1-6 NA NA TRBV9 CASSREAVPRNSPLHF TGTGCCAGCAGCCGGGAGGCGGTCCCAAGGAATTCACCCCTCCACTTT
TRBJ1-5 NA NA TRBV6-2/TRBV6-3 CASRPTGEGSNQPQHF TGTGCCAGCAGACCTACGGGGGAAGGGAGCAATCAGCCCCAGCATTTT
TRBJ2-7 NA TRBD2 TRBV4-3 CASSQRLSGGFEVGYEQYF TGCGCCAGCAGCCAGCGACTAAGCGGGGGTTTCGAGGTAGGCTACGAGCAGTACTTC
TRBJ2-4 once TRBD1 TRBV30 CAWSRSGQLGKNIQYF TGTGCCTGGAGTCGCTCGGGACAGCTCGGCAAAAACATTCAGTACTTC
TRBJ1-5 NA NA TRBV28 CASSLARQAGNQPQHF TGTGCCAGCAGTTTAGCCAGACAGGCCGGGAATCAGCCCCAGCATTTT
TRBJ1-5 NA NA TRBV29-1 CSVVTGGQPQHF TGCAGCGTTGTAACAGGTGGTCAGCCCCAGCATTTT
TRBJ2-7 NA NA TRBV10-1 CASIKSGVEGDEQYF TGCGCCAGCATCAAAAGCGGTGTGGAGGGTGACGAGCAGTACTTC
TRBJ2-1 NA TRBD2 TRBV27 CASSLLAGDYNEQFF TGTGCCAGCAGTTTGTTAGCGGGGGACTACAATGAGCAGTTCTTC
TRBJ2-1 NA TRBD2 TRBV4-1 CASNPGGGNEQFF TGCGCCAGCAACCCTGGGGGAGGGAATGAGCAGTTCTTC
TRBJ2-5 NA TRBD2 TRBV9 CASSEWEGYQETQYF TGTGCCAGCAGCGAGTGGGAGGGTTACCAAGAGACCCAGTACTTC
TRBJ1-2 NA NA TRBV19 CATTWGVGVRYTF TGTGCCACTACCTGGGGGGTCGGTGTCCGCTACACCTTC
TRBJ2-1 NA TRBD2 TRBV11-3 CASSLGGRIDEQFF TGTGCCAGCAGCTTAGGCGGGAGGATCGATGAGCAGTTCTTC
TRBJ1-5 NA NA TRBV5-4 CASSQVGQPQHF TGTGCCAGCAGCCAGGTAGGACAGCCCCAGCATTTT
TRBJ1-1 NA NA TRBV19 CASNPGNFMNTEAFF TGTGCCAGTAACCCAGGAAACTTCATGAACACTGAAGCTTTCTTT
TRBJ1-2 NA NA TRBV19 CAPWRVPGGKRYGYTF TGTGCCCCTTGGCGAGTCCCGGGGGGGAAAAGGTATGGCTACACCTTC
TRBJ2-7 once NA TRBV18 CASSPMTGPYEQYF TGTGCCAGCTCACCCATGACGGGTCCCTACGAGCAGTACTTC
TRBJ1-5 NA TRBD1 TRBV19 CASSVTQGSNQPQHF TGTGCCAGTAGTGTCACACAGGGGAGCAATCAGCCCCAGCATTTT
TRBJ2-7 NA TRBD1 TRBV5-1 CASSLLQGNNEQYF TGCGCCAGCAGCTTGCTACAGGGGAACAACGAGCAGTACTTC
TRBJ2-7 NA TRBD1 TRBV5-1 CASTYSGQGDWYF TGCGCCAGCACCTACTCCGGACAGGGCGATTGGTACTTC
TRBJ2-7 NA TRBD2 TRBV5-1 CASSLEAGEYYEQYF TGCGCCAGCAGCTTGGAGGCGGGAGAATATTACGAGCAGTACTTC